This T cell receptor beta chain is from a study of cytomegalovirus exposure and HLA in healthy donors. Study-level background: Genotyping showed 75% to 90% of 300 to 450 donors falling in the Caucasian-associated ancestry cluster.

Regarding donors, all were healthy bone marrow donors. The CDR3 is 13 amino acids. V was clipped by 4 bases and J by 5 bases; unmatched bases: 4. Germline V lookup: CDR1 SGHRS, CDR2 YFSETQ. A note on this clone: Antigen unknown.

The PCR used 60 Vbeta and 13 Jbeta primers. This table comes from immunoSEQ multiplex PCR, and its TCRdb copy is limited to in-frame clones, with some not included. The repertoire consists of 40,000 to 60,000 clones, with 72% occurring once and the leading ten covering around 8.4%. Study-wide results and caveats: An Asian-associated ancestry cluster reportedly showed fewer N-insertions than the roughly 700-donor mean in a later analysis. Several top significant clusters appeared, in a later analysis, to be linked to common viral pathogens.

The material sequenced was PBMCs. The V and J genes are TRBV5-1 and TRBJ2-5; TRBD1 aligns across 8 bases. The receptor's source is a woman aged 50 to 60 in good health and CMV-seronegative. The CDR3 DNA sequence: TGCGCCAGCAGCCCAGGGGGCACTGAGACCCAGTACTTC. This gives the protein CASSPGGTETQYF.